The 14 T cell receptor beta chains listed next were all sequenced from one sample in a study of cytomegalovirus exposure and HLA in healthy donors. The study ran its PCR with 60 Vbeta and 13 Jbeta primers. TCRdb's table, derived via immunoSEQ multiplex PCR, lists solely in-frame clones and lacks some. Of more than 110,000 clones in the sample, roughly 80% were seen once. Sequencing was performed on PBMCs. These receptors were obtained from a man aged 35 to 55 in good health and CMV-seropositive.

The rearrangement joins TRBV10-1 to TRBJ2-7, with a tentative D call TRBD2 (6 bases). The V end lost 1 base, the J end lost 1 base, and 11 bases lay between the germline ends. This CDR3 comprises 15 residues. Germline V gene lookup returns CDR1 WNHNN and CDR2 SYGVQD (reference sequence). CDR3 nucleotide sequence: TGCGCCAGCAGTGAGTTTGGCGGGGCATCCTACGAGCAGTACTTC. Amino acids: CASSEFGGASYEQYF.

The rearrangement joins TRBV6-6 to TRBJ2-1; TRBD2 matches at 7 bases. The V gene end was trimmed by 2 bases and the J gene end by 6 bases; junction bases not matched to a gene: 7. Germline V gene lookup returns CDR1 MNHNY and CDR2 SVGAGI (reference sequence). This CDR3 contains 15 residues. The CDR3 loop is CASSYLGGVSNEQFF. CDR3 nucleotides: TGTGCCAGCAGTTACCTGGGGGGGGTATCCAATGAGCAGTTCTTC.

This clone was recorded a few times. The genes are TRBV6-4 and TRBJ2-3, with D perhaps matching TRBD2 (6 bases). This CDR3 has 14 residues. The germline V gene has CDR1 MRHNA and CDR2 SNTAGT. Trimming took off 0 bases at V and 4 bases at J, with 8 bases between the two ends. The CDR3 sequence is CASSDSWGADTQYF. Written as DNA, the CDR3 is TGTGCCAGCAGTGACTCGTGGGGGGCAGATACGCAGTATTTT.

The chain joins TRBV7-2 to TRBJ1-2; TRBD1 matches 11 bases. The V segment lost 5 bases and the J segment 4 bases; nucleotides outside the gene matches: 3. Germline CDR1 SGHTA, CDR2 FQGNSA. The CDR3 is 14 residues long. The CDR3 loop is CASSAGQGGYGYTF. The DNA for the CDR3 is TGTGCCAGCAGCGCGGGACAGGGGGGCTATGGCTACACCTTC.

As for this clone: A junction boundary mismatches the germline segment, possibly from a read error. The chain combines TRBV7-9 with TRBJ2-2; possibly TRBD2 for D (5 bases). The germline gives CDR1 SEHNR, CDR2 FQNEAQ (reference sequence). The CDR3 has 15 amino acids. The CDR3 loop is CSSNRALGSAGELFF. The CDR3 bases are TGTTCCAGCAATAGAGCCCTAGGGAGCGCCGGGGAGCTGTTTTTT.

V usage is TRBV2 and J usage is TRBJ1-2; the D is unclear. Trimming stripped 7 bases from V and 4 bases from J, with 19 bases between. Germline V gene sequence: CDR1 SNHLY, CDR2 FYNNEI. This CDR3 has 15 residues. The CDR3 DNA is TGTGCCAGCACCCCCCGAGCTTTGGGGAGCTATGGCTACACCTTC. It is translated as CASTPRALGSYGYTF.

This chain connects TRBV30 to TRBJ2-1, with TRBD2 as a possible D gene (6 bases). Trimming removed 2 bases at V and 0 bases at J, with 11 bases between. The CDR3 runs 15 residues. Germline loops: CDR1 GTSNPN, CDR2 SVGIG (reference sequence). The CDR3 bases are TGTGCCTGGAGTTCCGGGGGAAGCTCCTACAATGAGCAGTTCTTC. It encodes CAWSSGGSSYNEQFF.

The chain uses TRBV5-4 and TRBJ1-6, with 7 bases fitting TRBD1. This CDR3 spans 15 amino acids. Germline CDR1 is SGHNT and CDR2 is YYREEE (reference sequence). Trimming removed 4 bases from V and 10 bases from J; junction bases left unmatched: 11. The CDR3 region has the DNA TGTGCCAGCAGCCCCCGAAACACAGGGGAATCACCCCTCCACTTT. Encoded protein: CASSPRNTGESPLHF.

A few counts support this clone. Sequence at one end of the junction differs from germline and may be a read error. The V and J genes are TRBV7-7 and TRBJ2-2; D unresolved. CDR3 size: 15 residues. Germline lookup yields CDR1 SSHAT and CDR2 FNYEAQ (reference sequence). CDR3 protein: CASSLAHGQTGELFF. The CDR3 DNA reads as TGTGCTAGCAGCTTAGCCCATGGGCAAACCGGGGAGCTGTTTTTT.

The J gene is TRBJ1-3, the V gene TRBV9, with 7 bases identical to TRBD1. Trimming at V came to 2 bases and at J to 3 bases, leaving 8 bases not matched to a gene. From germline, CDR1 is SGDLS and CDR2 YYNGEE. The CDR3 is 16 amino acids. Written as DNA, the CDR3 is TGTGCCAGCAGCGTGGGAGACAGGGTGGTTGGAAACACCATATATTTT. Its translation is CASSVGDRVVGNTIYF.

The V and J genes are TRBV10-1 and TRBJ1-2, with a tentative D call TRBD1 (6 bases). The CDR3 covers 13 residues. Looked up from germline, CDR1 is WNHNN and CDR2 is SYGVQD (reference sequence). The ends were cut back, 5 bases at V and 5 bases at J, with 12 bases in the middle. CDR3 nucleotide sequence: TGCGCCAGCAGTCCCGGACAGCTATATGGCTACACCTTC. Amino acids: CASSPGQLYGYTF.

This chain connects TRBV29-1 to TRBJ1-1; D is unresolved. Trimming removed 0 bases at V and 6 bases at J, with 5 bases between. Per the germline V gene, CDR1 is SQVTM and CDR2 is ANQGSEA. The length of the CDR3 is 11 residues. The CDR3 DNA reads TGCAGCGTTGAAGATCGCGCTGAAGCTTTCTTT. As protein: CSVEDRAEAFF. Full variable domain (rest looked up from reference TRBV29-1 and TRBJ1-1): SAVISQKPSRDICQRGTSLTIQCQVDSQVTMMFWYRQQPGQSLTLIATANQGSEATYESGFVIDKFPISRPNLTFSTLTVSNMSPEDSSIYLCSVEDRAEAFFGQGTRLTVV.

V gene TRBV6-1 combines with J gene TRBJ2-5, with 7 bases identical to TRBD2. CDR1 MNHNS and CDR2 SASEGT come from the germline V gene. The junction had 5 bases not matched to a gene; V was cut back by 7 bases and J by 0 bases. The CDR3 has 14 amino acids. The CDR3 loop reads CASTTGGDQETQYF. CDR3 coding DNA: TGTGCCAGCACTACGGGAGGAGACCAAGAGACCCAGTACTTC.

This chain links TRBV4-3 with TRBJ2-3; TRBD2 agrees at 9 bases. J was trimmed by 0 bases and V by 4 bases; bases with no gene match: 11. CDR3 size: 18 residues. CDR1 is LGHNA and CDR2 is YSLEER in the germline V gene. CDR3 sequence reads: CASSLRPSGETSTDTQYF. As DNA, the CDR3 is TGCGCCAGCAGCCTCCGGCCTAGCGGGGAAACTAGCACAGATACGCAGTATTTT.